Shown below are 27 T cell receptor beta chains from a single sample sequenced in a study of cytotoxic CD8 clonotypes in ibrutinib-treated CLL. Clones were sequenced by immunoSEQ multiplex PCR, and TCRdb holds only the in-frame ones, with some missing. Here the sample spans around 310,000 clones, around four fifths being singletons. The source material was PBMCs, sampled before ibrutinib treatment. These receptor sequences come from a human donor with chronic lymphocytic leukemia.

V gene TRBV5-1 combines with J gene TRBJ2-3, with 8 bases that match TRBD2. The CDR3 covers 16 residues. Germline CDR1 and CDR2: SGHRS and YFSETQ. Losses at the gene ends were 4 bases for V and 0 bases for J; bases not matched to a gene: 7. CDR3 loop: CASSGEASGSTDTQYF. The DNA of the CDR3 is TGCGCCAGCAGCGGCGAAGCTAGCGGGAGCACAGATACGCAGTATTTT.

The J gene is TRBJ1-1, the V gene TRBV7-9, with D tentatively TRBD1 (5 bases). Germline CDR1 reads SEHNR; CDR2 reads FQNEAQ (reference sequence). V lost 3 bases to trimming and J lost 5 bases, with 10 bases between them. The CDR3 consists of 13 residues. The CDR3 nucleotides read TGTGCCAGCAGCTTCGACAGTAATACTGAAGCTTTCTTT. It is translated as CASSFDSNTEAFF.

The V call is TRBV6-1, the J call TRBJ2-2; 8 nucleotides agree with TRBD2. The CDR3 spans 15 residues. V shed 4 bases and J 5 bases; nucleotides not matched to a gene: 6. Germline lookup yields CDR1 MNHNS and CDR2 SASEGT. The CDR3 protein is CASSAREGRTGELFF. The CDR3 DNA reads as TGTGCCAGCAGTGCTCGGGAGGGCAGGACCGGGGAGCTGTTTTTT.

The rearrangement joins TRBV27 to TRBJ1-2; 10 bases agree with TRBD1. The CDR3 covers 18 residues. V gave up 0 bases and J gave up 6 bases; unmatched junction bases: 13. CDR1 is MNHEY, CDR2 SMNVEV, per germline (reference sequence). The CDR3 sequence: CASSLSTGDRGNLDGYTF. CDR3 DNA: TGTGCCAGCAGTTTATCGACAGGGGACAGGGGAAATCTGGATGGCTACACCTTC.

This chain connects TRBV21-1 to TRBJ1-1; the table gives TRBD1 as D, unverified against the DNA. TRBV21-1 is a known pseudogene. The CDR3 runs to 15 residues. The CDR3 sequence: CASSHPHRGGTEAFF. The CDR3 region has the DNA TGTGCCAGCAGCCACCCCCACCGAGGGGGCACTGAAGCTTTCTTT.

V and J are TRBV10-1 and TRBJ2-3, with 13 bases identical to TRBD2. The germline V gene encodes CDR1 WNHNN and CDR2 SYGVQD (reference sequence). The CDR3 length is 13 residues. J lost 4 bases, V lost 8 bases, and 0 bases had no gene match. CDR3 in amino acids: CASGTSGADTQYF. The CDR3 DNA reads as TGCGCCAGCGGGACTAGCGGGGCAGATACGCAGTATTTT.

The rearrangement joins TRBV5-6 to TRBJ2-5; TRBD1 matches at 11 bases. Germline CDR1 reads SGHDT; CDR2 reads YYEEEE. Unmatched junction bases numbered 5, after V lost 5 bases and J lost 5 bases. The CDR3 spans 14 residues. The DNA for the CDR3 is TGTGCCAGCAGTGGACAGGGGGCCGCCGAGACCCAGTACTTC. Translated, it gives CASSGQGAAETQYF. The complete variable domain, with remaining parts taken from reference TRBV5-6 and TRBJ2-5, reads DAGVTQSPTHLIKTRGQQVTLRCSPKSGHDTVSWYQQALGQGPQFIFQYYEEEERQRGNFPDRFSGHQFPNYSSELNVNALLLGDSALYLCASSGQGAAETQYFGPGTRLLVL.

This chain links TRBV6-5 with TRBJ2-7; D possibly uses TRBD1 or TRBD2 (5 bases each). The V end was cut by 8 bases, the J end by 5 bases, with 19 bases between. The V gene's germline CDR1 is MNHEY and CDR2 SVGAGI. The length of the CDR3 is 14 residues. CDR3 sequence (DNA): TGTGCCAGCCGTCCCGGGACCCGTACGCACGAGCAGTACTTC. Protein: CASRPGTRTHEQYF.

The chain carries TRBV6-5 and TRBJ2-3; a possible D gene is TRBD1 (6 bases). V lost 2 bases to trimming and J lost 3 bases, with 12 bases between them. The CDR3 runs 15 residues. CDR1 is MNHEY, CDR2 SVGAGI, per germline. CDR3 residues: CASSYGTGPTDTQYF. The CDR3 DNA reads TGTGCCAGCAGTTACGGAACAGGGCCTACAGATACGCAGTATTTT.

In this sample, this clone turned up once. CDR3 amino acids: CASSHLAGEGNEQFF. As DNA, the CDR3 is TGTGCCAGCAGCCACCTAGCGGGAGAGGGCAATGAGCAGTTCTTC. V usage is TRBV5-4 and J usage is TRBJ2-1; 10 nucleotides agree with TRBD2. The CDR3 has 15 residues. Looked up from germline, CDR1 is SGHNT and CDR2 is YYREEE (reference sequence). With 4 bases clipped from V and 6 bases from J, the junction kept 7 bases outside the gene matches.

This chain connects TRBV27 to TRBJ1-5; 8 nucleotides line up with TRBD1. The V segment lost 0 bases and the J segment 9 bases; nucleotides outside the gene matches: 13. The CDR3 loop spans 17 amino acids. Germline V gene sequence: CDR1 MNHEY, CDR2 SMNVEV (reference sequence). The CDR3 is CASSLSPPRTGTWPQHF. CDR3 in DNA: TGTGCCAGCAGTTTATCCCCCCCTCGGACAGGGACATGGCCCCAGCATTTT.

The rearrangement links TRBV27 to TRBJ2-7; the match to TRBD1 covers 9 bases. In germline, CDR1 is MNHEY, CDR2 SMNVEV (reference sequence). This CDR3 contains 14 residues. The V segment lost 3 bases and the J segment 7 bases; nucleotides outside the gene matches: 7. The CDR3 reads CASSFRQGVWEQYF. The CDR3 coding sequence is TGTGCCAGCAGTTTCCGACAGGGGGTTTGGGAGCAGTACTTC.

The chain combines TRBV14 with TRBJ1-1; 8 bases match TRBD1. Germline CDR1 reads SGHDN; CDR2 reads FVKESK. V was pared by 5 bases and J by 4 bases, with 3 bases of the junction left unmatched. CDR3 length: 13 residues. The DNA of the CDR3 is TGTGCCAGCAGCAACACAGGGGGCACTGAAGCTTTCTTT. Its translation is CASSNTGGTEAFF.

The V gene is TRBV11-2, the J gene TRBJ1-2, with D possibly matching TRBD1 (6 bases). The germline V gene encodes CDR1 SGHAT and CDR2 FQNNGV. The CDR3 length is 17 residues. The V gene lost 5 bases and the J gene lost 2 bases, with 21 bases spanning the gap. The CDR3 sequence: CASSRLRTELGNYGYTF. CDR3 DNA sequence: TGTGCCAGCAGCAGACTGAGGACAGAACTAGGAAACTATGGCTACACCTTC.

Points on this clone: At the DNA level, this CDR3 is encoded by other sequences in the same sample as well. The chain carries TRBV29-1 and TRBJ2-5, with a possible D match to TRBD2 (6 bases). V lost 3 bases to trimming and J lost 4 bases, with 12 bases between them. There are 13 residues in the CDR3. The V gene's germline CDR1 is SQVTM and CDR2 ANQGSEA. The DNA for the CDR3 is TGCAGCGTTGACGGGGGTTCCGCAGAGACCCAGTACTTC. It encodes CSVDGGSAETQYF.

This clone was counted between two and nine times. The sample carries other DNA sequences with the same CDR3. The gene calls are TRBV7-7 and TRBJ2-1; TRBD2 matches at 7 bases. Germline CDR1 is SSHAT and CDR2 is FNYEAQ (reference sequence). V was pared by 5 bases and J by 0 bases, with 4 bases of the junction left unmatched. The CDR3 extends over 15 amino acids. CDR3 bases: TGTGCCAGCAGCCTCGAGCGGGACTCCTACAATGAGCAGTTCTTC. Protein: CASSLERDSYNEQFF.

The genes are TRBV15 and TRBJ1-2; unclear D gene. This CDR3 has 15 residues. Per the germline V gene, CDR1 is LNHNV and CDR2 is YYDKDF (reference sequence). Trimming took 3 bases from V and 7 from J, leaving 18 bases between them. The CDR3 DNA reads TGTGCCACCAGCAGGTCAACAGAAGGGTCTGCTGGCTACACCTTC. It is translated as CATSRSTEGSAGYTF.

This clone has a handful of counts. This chain links TRBV2 with TRBJ1-1; no reliable D call. Trimming pared 6 bases from V and 0 bases from J, leaving 11 bases between. The CDR3 extends over 14 amino acids. Germline values: CDR1 SNHLY, CDR2 FYNNEI. CDR3 bases: TGTGCCAGCAGGATGGAGCACATGAACACTGAAGCTTTCTTT. As protein: CASRMEHMNTEAFF.

The genes are TRBV30 and TRBJ1-2; D gene uncertain. Trimming removed 4 bases from V and 3 bases from J, with 3 bases in between. CDR1 GTSNPN and CDR2 SVGIG come from the germline V gene (reference sequence). The CDR3 extends over 10 amino acids. DNA for the CDR3: TGTGCCTGGAACGACTATGGCTACACCTTC. This codes for CAWNDYGYTF.

V and J are TRBV11-3 and TRBJ2-1; the match to TRBD2 covers 9 bases. The CDR3 runs 14 residues. The germline gives CDR1 SGHNT, CDR2 YENEEA. With 5 bases clipped from V and 5 bases from J, the junction kept 4 bases outside the gene matches. CDR3 amino acids: CASSPRTSDNEQFF. The DNA of the CDR3 is TGTGCCAGCAGCCCCAGGACTAGCGACAATGAGCAGTTCTTC.

The CDR3 bases are TGCGCCAGCAGCTGGACCAACCCGGGTCCTGCTTGGGAGGATACGCAGTATTTT. Protein: CASSWTNPGPAWEDTQYF. V and J are TRBV5-1 and TRBJ2-3; perhaps TRBD2 as D (5 bases). CDR1 and CDR2 (germline): SGHRS, YFSETQ. Deletions cut 3 bases from V and 6 bases from J, with 26 bases between. CDR3 length: 18 residues. The full variable domain, in which reference TRBV5-1 and TRBJ2-3 provide the parts outside the CDR3, is KAGVTQTPRYLIKTRGQQVTLSCSPISGHRSVSWYQQTPGQGLQFLFEYFSETQRNKGNFPGRFSGRQFSNSRSEMNVSTLELGDSALYLCASSWTNPGPAWEDTQYFGPGTRLTVL.

The genes are TRBV4-3 and TRBJ2-5; possibly TRBD1 for D (5 bases). This CDR3 is 15 amino acids long. In germline, CDR1 is LGHNA, CDR2 YSLEER. Trimming removed 0 bases at V and 4 bases at J, with 12 bases between. CDR3 sequence (DNA): TGCGCCAGCAGCCAAGACGACAGAATAGGAGAGACCCAGTACTTC. Its translation is CASSQDDRIGETQYF.

This rearrangement joins TRBV5-6 to TRBJ2-3; D not resolved. Germline-derived CDR1 and CDR2 are SGHDT and YYEEEE. This CDR3 has 16 residues. Deletions cut 5 bases from V and 2 bases from J, with 18 bases between. The CDR3, as DNA: TGTGCCAGCAGTGGTGAGAAACGGCAGTACACAGATACGCAGTATTTT. It yields the protein CASSGEKRQYTDTQYF.

V gene TRBV5-6 combines with J gene TRBJ2-7; 7 positions agree with TRBD1. This CDR3 is built from 14 residues. The germline CDR1 and CDR2 sequences are SGHDT and YYEEEE. The V gene end was trimmed by 4 bases and the J gene end by 5 bases; junction bases not matched to a gene: 9. CDR3 region: CASSPHPRGNEQYF. CDR3 nucleotides: TGTGCCAGCAGCCCCCATCCCAGGGGGAACGAGCAGTACTTC.

V gene TRBV27 combines with J gene TRBJ1-1; 8 bases are shared with TRBD1. The CDR3 spans 14 residues. The V and J ends lost 4 bases and 3 bases, in that order; junction bases with no gene match: 4. CDR1 and CDR2 from the germline V gene are MNHEY and SMNVEV (reference sequence). The CDR3 region has the DNA TGTGCCAGCAGTTACGGACAGGGACACACTGAAGCTTTCTTT. This sequence encodes CASSYGQGHTEAFF.

The rearrangement uses TRBV27 and TRBJ2-4; TRBD1 matches at 10 bases. Germline V CDR1 and CDR2: MNHEY, SMNVEV (reference sequence). The trim removed 0 bases at V and 8 bases at J, leaving 7 bases unmatched. CDR3 length: 16 amino acids. This CDR3 is CASSLSSGQGIHIQYF. The CDR3 coding sequence is TGTGCCAGCAGTTTATCGTCGGGACAGGGGATACACATTCAGTACTTC.

This clone was seen a single time. This sequence joins TRBV13 and TRBJ2-2; 7 positions match TRBD1. The germline gives CDR1 PRHDT, CDR2 FYEKMQ (reference sequence). CDR3 size: 15 residues. The ends lost 4 bases at V and 0 bases at J; junction bases unmatched: 2. CDR3 sequence (DNA): TGTGCCAGCAGCTCCGGGACAGCGAACACCGGGGAGCTGTTTTTT. This encodes CASSSGTANTGELFF.